This T cell receptor beta chain was sequenced in a study of T cells in Graves' hyperthyroidism and ophthalmopathy. CDR3 length: 13 residues. From germline, CDR1 is LNHDA and CDR2 SQIVND (reference sequence). With 1 base removed from V and 3 bases from J, the gap between germline ends came to 6 bases. RNA transcripts served as the template for amplifying TCR beta CDR3 regions. The TCR CDR3 was amplified in a first-round RT-PCR using the HTBI primer set. TCRdb processed the multiplex PCR reads anew with MiXCR; each CDR3 protein has one entry. The table records 400,000 to 550,000 distinct CDR3 sequences, around a quarter of them present only once.

Sequencing used blood. This sequence joins TRBV19 and TRBJ1-1; no firm D call. This TCR was sampled from a woman aged 25 to 45 with Graves' ophthalmopathy. The CDR3 sequence is CASSIGVDTEAFF. CDR3 in DNA: TGTGCCAGTAGTATAGGGGTGGACACTGAAGCTTTCTTT. The variable domain in full, completed from reference TRBV19 and TRBJ1-1, reads DGGITQSPKYLFRKEGQNVTLSCEQNLNHDAMYWYRQDPGQGLRLIYYSQIVNDFQKGDIAEGYSVSREKKESFPLTVTSAQKNPTAFYLCASSIGVDTEAFFGQGTRLTVV.